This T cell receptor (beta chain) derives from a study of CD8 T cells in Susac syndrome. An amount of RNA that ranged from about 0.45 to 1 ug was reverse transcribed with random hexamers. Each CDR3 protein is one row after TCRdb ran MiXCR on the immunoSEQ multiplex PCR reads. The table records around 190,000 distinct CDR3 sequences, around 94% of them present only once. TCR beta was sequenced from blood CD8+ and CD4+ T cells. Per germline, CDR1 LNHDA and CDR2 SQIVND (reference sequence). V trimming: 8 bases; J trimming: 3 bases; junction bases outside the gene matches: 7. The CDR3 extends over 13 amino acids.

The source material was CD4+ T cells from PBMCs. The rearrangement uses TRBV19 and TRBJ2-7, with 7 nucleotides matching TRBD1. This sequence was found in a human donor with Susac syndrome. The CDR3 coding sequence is TGTGCCAGTGGGTGGGGACAGAGCTACGAGCAGTACTTC. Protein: CASGWGQSYEQYF.